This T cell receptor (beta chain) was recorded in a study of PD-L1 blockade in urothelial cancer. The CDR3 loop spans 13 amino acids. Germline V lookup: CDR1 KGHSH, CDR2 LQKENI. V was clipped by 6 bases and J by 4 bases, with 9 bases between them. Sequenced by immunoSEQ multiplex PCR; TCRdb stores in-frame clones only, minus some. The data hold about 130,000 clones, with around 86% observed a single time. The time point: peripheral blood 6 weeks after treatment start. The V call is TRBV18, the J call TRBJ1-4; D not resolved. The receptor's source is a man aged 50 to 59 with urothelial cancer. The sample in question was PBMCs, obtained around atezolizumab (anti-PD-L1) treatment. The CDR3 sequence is CASSPAGNEKLFF. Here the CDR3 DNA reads TGTGCCAGCTCCCCTGCGGGTAATGAAAAACTGTTTTTT.